The 2 T cell receptor beta chains below were found in one sample sequenced in a study of T cells in Graves' hyperthyroidism and ophthalmopathy. Researchers amplified the TCR beta CDR3 regions from RNA transcripts. Carried out on the TCR CDR3, a first-round RT-PCR used the HTBI primer set. TCRdb redid the calling of the multiplex PCR reads with MiXCR, one entry per CDR3 protein. The top ten clones hold 9.5% to 12% of a sample with roughly 380,000 distinct CDR3 sequences, approximately 14% of them seen once. Source material: blood. The origin of the receptors is a woman aged 55-69 years with Graves' hyperthyroidism.

Turning to this clonotype: A read error is possible here, since a much larger clone lies one base away. The rearrangement joins TRBV6-5 to TRBJ2-5; possible D gene TRBD2, 5 bases. This CDR3 is 16 amino acids long. V lost 4 bases and J lost 2, with 17 bases in between. The germline V gene encodes CDR1 MNHEY and CDR2 SVGAGI. The CDR3 sequence is CASSFPGPSGQETQYF. The CDR3, as DNA: TGTGCCAGCAGTTTTCCGGGCCCAAGCGGACAAGAGACCCAGTACTTC.

The rearrangement uses TRBV25-1 and TRBJ1-5, with D possibly TRBD1 on 6 matching bases. CDR1 is MGHDK, CDR2 SYGVNS, per germline. Trimming removed 3 bases from V and 5 bases from J, with 20 bases in between. The CDR3 consists of 17 residues. As DNA, the CDR3 is TGTGCCAGCAGTGAGTATCTGGCTAAAAAGGGGGATCAGCCCCAGCATTTT. Protein product: CASSEYLAKKGDQPQHF.